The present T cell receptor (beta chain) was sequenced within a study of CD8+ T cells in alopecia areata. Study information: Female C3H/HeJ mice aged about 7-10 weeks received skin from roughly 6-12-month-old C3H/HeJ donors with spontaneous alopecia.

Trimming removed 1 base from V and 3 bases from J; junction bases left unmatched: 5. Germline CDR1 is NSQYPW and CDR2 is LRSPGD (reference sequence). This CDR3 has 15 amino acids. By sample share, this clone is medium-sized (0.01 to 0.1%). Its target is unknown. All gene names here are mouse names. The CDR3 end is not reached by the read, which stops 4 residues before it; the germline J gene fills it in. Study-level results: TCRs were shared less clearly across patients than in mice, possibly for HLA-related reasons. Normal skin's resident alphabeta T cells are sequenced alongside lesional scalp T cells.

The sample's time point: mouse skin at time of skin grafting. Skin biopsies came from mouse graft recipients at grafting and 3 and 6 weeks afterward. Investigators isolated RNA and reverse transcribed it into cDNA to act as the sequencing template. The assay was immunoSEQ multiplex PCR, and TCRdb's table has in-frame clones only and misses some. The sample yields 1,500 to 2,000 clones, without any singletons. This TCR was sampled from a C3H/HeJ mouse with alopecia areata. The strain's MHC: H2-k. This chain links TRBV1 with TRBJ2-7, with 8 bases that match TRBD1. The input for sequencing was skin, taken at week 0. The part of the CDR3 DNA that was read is TGCACCTGCAGTGCAGGCGACAGGGGTCTCTAT. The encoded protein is CTCSAGDRGLY. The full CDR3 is CTCSAGDRGLYEQYF.